A single TCR beta chain is shown here with its context. Measured with immunoSEQ multiplex PCR; TCRdb has only the in-frame clones, and not every one. The sample holds roughly 60,000 clones, 80% to 95% seen once. This record belongs to a study of technical replicates of blood from several donors. Germline V gene data show CDR1 as SGHAT and CDR2 as FQDESV (reference sequence). The ends were cut back, 1 base at V and 5 bases at J, with 8 bases in the middle. The CDR3 extends over 13 amino acids. The TCR comes from a human donor in good health. Some clones in this sample may be carry-over from other donors' samples. The sample consisted of PBMCs. This sequence joins TRBV11-1 and TRBJ2-5, with D possibly being TRBD1 (5 bases). CDR3 nucleotides: TGTGCCAGCAGCTTAGGGACAACCGAGACCCAGTACTTC. Protein product: CASSLGTTETQYF.